This TCR beta chain was recorded in a study of shared clonotypes between healthy human individuals. Study-level background: Aged between 18 and 49, the donors were a couple of women and a few men.

Every donor, a Caucasian adult, lived in Nashville, Tennessee. The assay was carried out at the deep level. Sequenced by immunoSEQ multiplex PCR; TCRdb stores in-frame clones only, minus some. The repertoire holds some 2,400,000 clones, approximately 94% seen once, with 0.1% to 0.15% in the top ten. The CDR3 runs to 16 residues. V lost 1 base, J lost 6 bases, and 9 bases stayed unmatched. Germline CDR1 and CDR2: SGHRS and YFSETQ. Material: naive CD4+ T cells sorted from blood. Sample subset: CD45RA+ positively selected. The receptor was derived from a man younger than 35 in good health. This chain links TRBV5-1 with TRBJ2-1, with 8 bases identical to TRBD1. CDR3 bases: TGCGCCAGCAGCTTGTTTCAGGGGGCGGTTTCCAATGAGCAGTTCTTC. Its protein product is CASSLFQGAVSNEQFF.